The T cell receptor beta chain under discussion was sequenced for a study of T cell responses to AZD1222 COVID-19 vaccine. This clone has just a few counts. Its antigen is currently unknown. Only in-frame clones appear in the TCRdb table, and some are missing; sequencing was by immunoSEQ multiplex PCR. The sample carries approximately 92,000 clones, roughly 85% recorded once. Findings and limits, study-wide: Reports indicate that nearly half of spike-specific TCRs are directed at unmutated variant regions. Samples come after the peak T cell response, not at day 14. With dominance at 160-218 and 743-854, vaccine-associated CD4 TCRs spanned spike.

V was cut by 11 bases and J by 8 bases, with 18 bases left in between. CDR1 and CDR2 from the germline V gene are LNHDA and SQIVND (reference sequence). CDR3 size: 13 residues. The origin of this receptor is an adult in good health. The input for sequencing was peripheral blood, taken on day 0 of AZD1222 vaccination. The chain joins TRBV19 to TRBJ2-2; D is perhaps TRBD1 (6 bases). The CDR3 protein is CALELGQGGELFF. CDR3 DNA sequence: TGTGCCCTGGAACTAGGCCAGGGGGGGGAGCTGTTTTTT.